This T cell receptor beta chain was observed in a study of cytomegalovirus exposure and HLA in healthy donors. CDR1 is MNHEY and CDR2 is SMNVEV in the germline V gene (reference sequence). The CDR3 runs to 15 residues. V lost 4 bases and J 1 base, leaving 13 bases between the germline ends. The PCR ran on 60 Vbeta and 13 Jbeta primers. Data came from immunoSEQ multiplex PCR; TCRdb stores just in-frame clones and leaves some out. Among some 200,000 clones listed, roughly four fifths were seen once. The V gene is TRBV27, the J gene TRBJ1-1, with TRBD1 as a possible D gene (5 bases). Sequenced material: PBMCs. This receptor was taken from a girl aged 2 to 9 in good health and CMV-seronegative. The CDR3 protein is CASSSGGRGNTEAFF. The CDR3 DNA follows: TGTGCCAGCAGTTCAGGAGGGAGGGGGAACACTGAAGCTTTCTTT.